A single sample is the source of the 13 T cell receptor beta chains below, sequenced in a study of blood T cell repertoires in COVID-19. The assay was immunoSEQ multiplex PCR, and TCRdb's table has in-frame clones only and misses some. Among 350,000 to 450,000 clones listed, approximately 87% were seen once. Material for sequencing was peripheral blood. Receptor source: an older woman with COVID-19, enrolled during active disease.

Concerning this clone: Additional DNA sequences in this sample encode the identical CDR3. V and J are TRBV6-5 and TRBJ2-5, with D perhaps matching TRBD1 (7 bases). Deletions cut 5 bases from V and 8 bases from J, with 9 bases between. Germline V CDR1 and CDR2: MNHEY, SVGAGI. The CDR3 extends over 11 amino acids. CDR3 protein: CASSQGGTQYF. In DNA form, the CDR3 reads TGTGCCAGCAGTCAGGGGGGAACCCAGTACTTC.

V is TRBV19 and J is TRBJ2-1; maybe TRBD1 (5 bases). This CDR3 contains 13 residues. Germline lookup yields CDR1 LNHDA and CDR2 SQIVND (reference sequence). V dropped 6 bases and J dropped 7 bases, with 13 bases sitting between them. CDR3 loop: CASRGRFGNEQFF. The CDR3 DNA reads TGTGCCAGTAGGGGGCGGTTCGGGAATGAGCAGTTCTTC. The full variable domain, in which reference TRBV19 and TRBJ2-1 provide the parts outside the CDR3, is DGGITQSPKYLFRKEGQNVTLSCEQNLNHDAMYWYRQDPGQGLRLIYYSQIVNDFQKGDIAEGYSVSREKKESFPLTVTSAQKNPTAFYLCASRGRFGNEQFFGPGTRLTVL.

This chain joins TRBV6-2 or TRBV6-3 and TRBJ1-5; TRBD1 is a possible D gene (6 bases). V was pared by 6 bases and J by 4 bases, with 19 bases between. This CDR3 contains 16 residues. The germline gives CDR1 MNHEY, CDR2 SVGEGT. CDR3 DNA: TGTGCCAGCAGCCCTGTACAGGGCATCGTAAATCAGCCCCAGCATTTT. Amino acids: CASSPVQGIVNQPQHF.

The chain is built from TRBV29-1 and TRBJ2-2; D gene uncertain. The V and J ends lost 0 bases and 3 bases respectively, with 11 bases between them. Germline V gene sequence: CDR1 SQVTM, CDR2 ANQGSEA. The CDR3 totals 15 residues. The CDR3 bases are TGCAGCGTTGAAGATCGGGTTTCAGACACCGGGGAGCTGTTTTTT. Translation gives CSVEDRVSDTGELFF.

A few counts support this clone. The J gene is TRBJ1-2, the V gene TRBV6-5, with TRBD1 matching over 10 bases. The CDR3 spans 14 residues. V was pared by 6 bases and J by 4 bases, with 5 bases of the junction left unmatched. Germline CDR1 MNHEY, CDR2 SVGAGI. CDR3 sequence reads: CASREGQGLYGYTF. The CDR3 DNA follows: TGTGCCAGCAGAGAGGGACAGGGGCTCTATGGCTACACCTTC.

The genes are TRBV14 and TRBJ2-3; no firm D call. The germline V gene has CDR1 SGHDN and CDR2 FVKESK. The CDR3 consists of 12 residues. Trimming removed 2 bases at V and 7 bases at J, with 7 bases between. CDR3 amino acids: CASSQFPNTQYF. The CDR3 nucleotides read TGTGCCAGCAGCCAATTCCCCAATACGCAGTATTTT. Looking up the rest from reference TRBV14 and TRBJ2-3 gives the full variable domain: EAGVTQFPSHSVIEKGQTVTLRCDPISGHDNLYWYRRVMGKEIKFLLHFVKESKQDESGMPNNRFLAERTGGTYSTLKVQPAELEDSGVYFCASSQFPNTQYFGPGTRLTVL.

The genes are TRBV5-1 and TRBJ2-5, with 8 bases that match TRBD2. Germline values: CDR1 SGHRS, CDR2 YFSETQ. Trimming cost V 4 bases and J 5 bases; bases outside gene matches: 13. The CDR3 consists of 16 residues. CDR3 sequence (DNA): TGCGCCAGCAGCCCCCAAACGGGGGGGGCCTCGGAGACCCAGTACTTC. Its protein product is CASSPQTGGASETQYF.

This clone was seen just once. The chain has TRBV7-2 and TRBJ2-3; D perhaps matches TRBD1 (7 bases). This CDR3 has 15 amino acids. V gave up 5 bases and J gave up 0 bases, with 12 bases separating them. CDR1 is SGHTA, CDR2 FQGNSA, per germline. The CDR3 coding sequence is TGTGCCAGCAGCCGCGGGACAGCTAGCACAGATACGCAGTATTTT. It specifies CASSRGTASTDTQYF. Variable domain in full (rest from reference TRBV7-2 and TRBJ2-3): GAGVSQSPSNKVTEKGKDVELRCDPISGHTALYWYRQSLGQGLEFLIYFQGNSAPDKSGLPSDRFSAERTGGSVSTLTIQRTQQEDSAVYLCASSRGTASTDTQYFGPGTRLTVL.

V is TRBV5-5 and J is TRBJ1-2; no reliable D call. This CDR3 comprises 16 residues. The germline gives CDR1 SGHKS, CDR2 YYEKEE (reference sequence). V was shortened by 0 bases and J by 2 bases, with 14 bases between the two germline ends. This CDR3 is CASSLAAPGSNYGYTF. The CDR3 DNA reads TGTGCCAGCAGCTTGGCGGCGCCGGGTTCGAACTATGGCTACACCTTC.

The chain carries TRBV19 and TRBJ1-6, with TRBD1 matching 11 bases. This CDR3 contains 15 residues. Germline V gives CDR1 LNHDA, CDR2 SQIVND (reference sequence). J was trimmed by 11 bases and V by 5 bases; bases with no gene match: 8. The CDR3 coding sequence is TGTGCCAGTAGTCCCTGGGGGACAGGGGGGACACCCCTCCACTTT. Translation gives CASSPWGTGGTPLHF.

The rearrangement joins TRBV7-9 to TRBJ1-2; D is perhaps TRBD1 (6 bases). V was pared by 4 bases and J by 3 bases, with 12 bases between. The CDR3 covers 14 residues. Germline CDR1 and CDR2: SEHNR and FQNEAQ (reference sequence). The CDR3 bases are TGTGCCAGCAGCTGGGGGCTATGGGACTATGGCTACACCTTC. Translation: CASSWGLWDYGYTF.

The chain employs TRBV11-2 and TRBJ2-1; a possible D gene is TRBD2 (6 bases). Germline lookup yields CDR1 SGHAT and CDR2 FQNNGV. The CDR3 is made up of 14 amino acids. V was cut by 7 bases and J by 1 base, with 11 bases left in between. The CDR3 sequence: CASTEGGSYNEQFF. CDR3 DNA: TGTGCCAGCACCGAAGGAGGGTCCTACAATGAGCAGTTCTTC.

Comment on this clone: No conserved phenylalanine or tryptophan is present at the end of the CDR3, so a read error is the likely explanation. The DNA is omitted, as the CDR3 cannot be located on it reliably, and the CDR3 follows TCRdb's listing. This chain joins TRBV6-1 and TRBJ2-3; the table's D gene call, TRBD1, was not cross checked with the DNA. The CDR3 is 14 residues long, ends included. Germline assignment: CDR1 MNHNS and CDR2 SASEGT. CDR3 loop: CASSEDGRAVAVLI.